The 14 T cell receptor beta chains reported below all come from one sample, sequenced in a study of early T cells in non-severe SARS-CoV-2 infection. TCRdb reanalysed the 5' RACE reads using MiXCR and keeps one entry per CDR3 protein. This table has tens of thousands of distinct CDR3 sequences, 11% to 15% appearing once. The sequencing sample was made of whole blood. Source of these receptors: an adult who was a healthcare worker with PCR-confirmed SARS-CoV-2 infection or an uninfected control (not recorded which).

The V call is TRBV12-3 or TRBV12-4, the J call TRBJ2-7; D remains ambiguous. V shed 3 bases and J shed 9 bases, with 9 bases lying between them. The CDR3 has 11 residues. CDR3 sequence reads: CASSLVVRQYF. The CDR3 nucleotides read TGTGCCAGCAGTTTGGTGGTAAGGCAGTACTTC.

The chain is built from TRBV28 and TRBJ1-4, with unresolved D. The CDR3 is made up of 12 amino acids. The V end lost 5 bases, the J end lost 8 bases, and 9 bases lay between the germline ends. Germline CDR1 is MDHEN and CDR2 is SYDVKM. CDR3 amino acids: CASSPPEEKLFF. In nucleotides, the CDR3 is TGTGCCAGCAGTCCCCCAGAGGAAAAACTGTTTTTT.

This clonotype was counted many times. The CDR3 DNA is TGTGCCAGCAGTGAAAGGGGGTCCCCTGGCTACACCTTC. Its protein product is CASSERGSPGYTF. The rearrangement uses TRBV2 and TRBJ1-2; D might be TRBD1 (6 bases). V was shortened by 2 bases and J by 7 bases, with 11 bases between the two germline ends. Germline V gene lookup returns CDR1 SNHLY and CDR2 FYNNEI. This CDR3 spans 13 amino acids.

The genes are TRBV5-4 and TRBJ2-2; no firm D call. The CDR3 has 14 amino acids. Deletions cut 0 bases from V and 1 base from J, with 4 bases between. Germline CDR1 reads SGHNT; CDR2 reads YYREEE (reference sequence). CDR3 DNA: TGTGCCAGCAGCTTGGGACGGAACACCGGGGAGCTGTTTTTT. Translating gives CASSLGRNTGELFF.

V and J are TRBV3-1 and TRBJ2-4; D unresolved. The germline V gene encodes CDR1 LGHDT and CDR2 YNNKEL (reference sequence). V gave up 4 bases and J gave up 0 bases, with 13 bases separating them. This CDR3 comprises 16 residues. The CDR3 nucleotides read TGTGCCAGCAGCCCCCGGACGGTGCTAGCCAAAAACATTCAGTACTTC. Residues: CASSPRTVLAKNIQYF. Complete variable domain (other parts from reference TRBV3-1 and TRBJ2-4): DTAVSQTPKYLVTQMGNDKSIKCEQNLGHDTMYWYKQDSKKFLKIMFSYNNKELIINETVPNRFSPKSPDKAHLNLHINSLELGDSAVYFCASSPRTVLAKNIQYFGAGTRLSVL.

This clonotype was seen more than once but under ten times. The V call is TRBV7-9, the J call TRBJ1-5; D is undetermined. V dropped 4 bases and J dropped 0 bases, with 10 bases sitting between them. CDR1 and CDR2 (germline): SEHNR, FQNEAQ (reference sequence). CDR3 length: 15 amino acids. CDR3 loop: CASSSEFHSNQPQHF. CDR3 sequence (DNA): TGTGCCAGCAGCTCAGAATTCCATAGCAATCAGCCCCAGCATTTT.

This clonotype was seen a handful of times. V usage is TRBV7-9 and J usage is TRBJ1-4; perhaps TRBD1 as D (5 bases). This CDR3 spans 15 amino acids. CDR1 and CDR2 from the germline V gene are SEHNR and FQNEAQ (reference sequence). The ends were cut back, 5 bases at V and 0 bases at J, with 10 bases in the middle. The chain's CDR3 is CASSHWDATNEKLFF. In DNA, the CDR3 is TGTGCCAGCAGCCACTGGGACGCAACTAATGAAAAACTGTTTTTT.

This chain links TRBV18 with TRBJ2-1; D is possibly TRBD1 or TRBD2 (5 bases each). CDR3 length: 15 residues. CDR1 is KGHSH, CDR2 LQKENI, per germline. Trimming cost V 2 bases and J 0 bases, with 8 bases left between them. The DNA for the CDR3 is TGTGCCAGCTCACCAGGGGGTAGCTCCTACAATGAGCAGTTCTTC. Its protein product is CASSPGGSSYNEQFF.

This clonotype was detected a few times. The gene calls are TRBV5-6 and TRBJ2-2; possibly TRBD1 for D (5 bases). The CDR3 is 14 amino acids. Per germline, CDR1 SGHDT and CDR2 YYEEEE. V was cut by 6 bases and J by 1 base, with 10 bases left in between. CDR3 sequence reads: CASTFQGNTGELFF. CDR3 coding DNA: TGTGCCAGCACGTTTCAGGGGAACACCGGGGAGCTGTTTTTT.

V gene TRBV7-2 combines with J gene TRBJ2-2; D remains unclear. The germline V gene encodes CDR1 SGHTA and CDR2 FQGNSA. The V end was cut by 5 bases, the J end by 5 bases, with 18 bases between. This CDR3 comprises 16 residues. DNA for the CDR3: TGTGCCAGCAGCCGCTCAGCCCCCCAAATGACCGGGGAGCTGTTTTTT. The encoded protein is CASSRSAPQMTGELFF.

The chain combines TRBV20-1 with TRBJ2-2; maybe TRBD1 (6 bases). The V gene lost 0 bases and the J gene lost 6 bases, with 14 bases spanning the gap. The CDR3 runs 15 residues. In germline, CDR1 is DFQATT, CDR2 SNEGSKA (reference sequence). The CDR3 reads CSARDSLGGSGELFF. The CDR3 bases are TGCAGTGCTAGAGATAGCTTAGGGGGTTCCGGGGAGCTGTTTTTT.

The sample holds a few counts of this clonotype. The chain uses TRBV29-1 and TRBJ1-4; unclear D gene. The CDR3 consists of 14 residues. The V gene lost 6 bases and the J gene lost 0 bases, with 11 bases spanning the gap. CDR1 is SQVTM, CDR2 ANQGSEA, per germline. CDR3 bases: TGCAGCGTCGCCAAGGGATCAACTAATGAAAAACTGTTTTTT. The encoded protein is CSVAKGSTNEKLFF.

This clonotype was picked up many times. The rearrangement uses TRBV18 and TRBJ1-2; possibly TRBD1 for D (5 bases). Trimming left V 4 bases short and J 3 bases short, with 15 bases between. This CDR3 comprises 15 residues. Germline values: CDR1 KGHSH, CDR2 LQKENI. The CDR3 region is CASSLRGVLDYGYTF. DNA for the CDR3: TGTGCCAGCTCACTTCGGGGGGTCTTGGACTATGGCTACACCTTC.

The gene calls are TRBV19 and TRBJ1-1, with 7 bases identical to TRBD1. From germline, CDR1 is LNHDA and CDR2 SQIVND (reference sequence). J was trimmed by 4 bases and V by 5 bases; bases with no gene match: 4. The CDR3 contains 13 residues. The CDR3 spells CASSADRVTEAFF. DNA for the CDR3: TGTGCCAGTAGTGCTGACAGGGTCACTGAAGCTTTCTTT. The entire variable domain, with the rest obtained from reference TRBV19 and TRBJ1-1, is as follows: DGGITQSPKYLFRKEGQNVTLSCEQNLNHDAMYWYRQDPGQGLRLIYYSQIVNDFQKGDIAEGYSVSREKKESFPLTVTSAQKNPTAFYLCASSADRVTEAFFGQGTRLTVV.